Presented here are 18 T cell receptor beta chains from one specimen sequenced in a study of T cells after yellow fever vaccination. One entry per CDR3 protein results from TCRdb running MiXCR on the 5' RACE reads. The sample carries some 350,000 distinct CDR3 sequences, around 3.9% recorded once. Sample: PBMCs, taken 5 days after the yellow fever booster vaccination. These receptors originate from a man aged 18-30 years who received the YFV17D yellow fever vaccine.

CDR3 protein: CASSPRFIGNTGELFF. DNA for the CDR3: TGTGCCAGCAGCCCCCGGTTTATCGGGAACACCGGGGAGCTGTTTTTT. This chain links TRBV7-9 with TRBJ2-2; D call uncertain. CDR1 and CDR2 from the germline V gene are SEHNR and FQNEAQ (reference sequence). The germline V and J ends were trimmed by 5 bases and 1 base, with 14 bases remaining between them. The CDR3 totals 16 residues. Full variable domain (missing parts from reference TRBV7-9 and TRBJ2-2): DTGVSQNPRHKITKRGQNVTFRCDPISEHNRLYWYRQTLGQGPEFLTYFQNEAQLEKSRLLSDRFSAERPKGSFSTLEIQRTEQGDSAMYLCASSPRFIGNTGELFFGEGSRLTVL.

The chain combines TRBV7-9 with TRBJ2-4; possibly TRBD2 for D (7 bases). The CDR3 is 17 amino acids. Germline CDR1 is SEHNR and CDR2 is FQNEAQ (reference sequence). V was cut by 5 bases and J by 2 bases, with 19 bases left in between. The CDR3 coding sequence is TGTGCCAGCAGCCCCGGGGGGCCTCGTTTCCCCAAAAACATTCAGTACTTC. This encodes CASSPGGPRFPKNIQYF.

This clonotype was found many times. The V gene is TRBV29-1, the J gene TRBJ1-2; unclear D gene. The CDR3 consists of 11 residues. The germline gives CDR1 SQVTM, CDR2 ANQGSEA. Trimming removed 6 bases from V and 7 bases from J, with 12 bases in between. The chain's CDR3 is CSVTREGGYTF. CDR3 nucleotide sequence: TGCAGCGTGACCCGGGAAGGTGGCTACACCTTC.

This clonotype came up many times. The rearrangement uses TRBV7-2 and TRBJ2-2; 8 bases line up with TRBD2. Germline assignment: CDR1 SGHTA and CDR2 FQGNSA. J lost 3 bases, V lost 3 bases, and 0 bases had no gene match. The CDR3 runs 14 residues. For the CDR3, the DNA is TGTGCCAGCAGCTTTAGCGGGGACACCGGGGAGCTGTTTTTT. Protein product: CASSFSGDTGELFF.

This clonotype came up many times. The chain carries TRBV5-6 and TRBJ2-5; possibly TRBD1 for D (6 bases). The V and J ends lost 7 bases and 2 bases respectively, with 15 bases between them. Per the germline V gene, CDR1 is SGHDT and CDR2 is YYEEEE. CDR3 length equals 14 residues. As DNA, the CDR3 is TGTGCCAGCGGAAAAAGGACAGCTCAAGAGACCCAGTACTTC. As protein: CASGKRTAQETQYF.

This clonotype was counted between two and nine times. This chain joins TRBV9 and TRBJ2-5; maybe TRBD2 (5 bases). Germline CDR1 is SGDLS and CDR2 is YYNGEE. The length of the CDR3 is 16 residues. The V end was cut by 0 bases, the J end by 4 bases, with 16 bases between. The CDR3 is CASSVAGLVSGETQYF. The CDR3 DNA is TGTGCCAGCAGCGTAGCGGGGTTGGTTTCCGGAGAGACCCAGTACTTC.

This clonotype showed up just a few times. Written as DNA, the CDR3 is TGTGCCAGCAGCAACCTAGCGGGGGGGCCCCCTAGTGAGCAGTTCTTC. Translating gives CASSNLAGGPPSEQFF. This sequence joins TRBV6-2 or TRBV6-3 and TRBJ2-1, with 12 bases fitting TRBD2. The CDR3 has 16 amino acids. Unmatched junction bases numbered 12, after V lost 6 bases and J lost 9 bases. CDR1 MNHEY and CDR2 SVGEGT come from the germline V gene.

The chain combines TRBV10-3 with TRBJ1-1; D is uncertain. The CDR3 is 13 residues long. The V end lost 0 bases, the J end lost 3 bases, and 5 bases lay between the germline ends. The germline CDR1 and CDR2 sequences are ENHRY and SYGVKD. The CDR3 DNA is TGTGCCATCAGTGAGTCGAGGGACACTGAAGCTTTCTTT. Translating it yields CAISESRDTEAFF.

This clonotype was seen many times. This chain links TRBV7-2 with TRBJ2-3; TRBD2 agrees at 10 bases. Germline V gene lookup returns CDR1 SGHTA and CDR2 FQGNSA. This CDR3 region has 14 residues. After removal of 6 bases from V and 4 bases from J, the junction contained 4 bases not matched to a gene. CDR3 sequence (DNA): TGTGCCAGCAGTCCTACTAGCGGGGCAGATACGCAGTATTTT. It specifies CASSPTSGADTQYF.

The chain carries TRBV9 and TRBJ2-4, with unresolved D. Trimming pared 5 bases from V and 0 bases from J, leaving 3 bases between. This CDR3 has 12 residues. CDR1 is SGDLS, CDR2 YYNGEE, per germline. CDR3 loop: CASSPAKNIQYF. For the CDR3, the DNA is TGTGCCAGCAGTCCAGCCAAAAACATTCAGTACTTC.

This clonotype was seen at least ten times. DNA for the CDR3: TGCGCCAGCAGCGGAGGGGATGTCGGCACCGGGGAGCTGTTTTTT. Encoded protein: CASSGGDVGTGELFF. V gene TRBV5-1 combines with J gene TRBJ2-2; weak D call: TRBD2 (6 bases). The CDR3 sequence is 15 residues long. Germline-derived CDR1 and CDR2 are SGHRS and YFSETQ. Trimming pared 4 bases from V and 4 bases from J, leaving 14 bases between.

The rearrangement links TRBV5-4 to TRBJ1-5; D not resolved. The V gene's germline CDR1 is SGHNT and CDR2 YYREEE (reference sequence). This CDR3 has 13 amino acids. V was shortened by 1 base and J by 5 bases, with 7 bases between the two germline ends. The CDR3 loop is CASSLTLDQPQHF. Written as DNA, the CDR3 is TGTGCCAGCAGCTTGACTCTAGATCAGCCCCAGCATTTT.

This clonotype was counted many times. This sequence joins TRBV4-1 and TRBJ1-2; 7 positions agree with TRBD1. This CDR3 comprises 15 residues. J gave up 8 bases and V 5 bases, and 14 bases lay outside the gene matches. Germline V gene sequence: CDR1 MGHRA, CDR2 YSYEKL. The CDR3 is CASSDDETGEVGYTF. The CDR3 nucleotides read TGCGCCAGCAGCGACGACGAAACAGGGGAAGTAGGCTACACCTTC.

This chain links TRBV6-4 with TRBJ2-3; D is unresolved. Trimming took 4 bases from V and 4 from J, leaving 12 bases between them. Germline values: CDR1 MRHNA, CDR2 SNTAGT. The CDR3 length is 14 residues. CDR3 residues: CASSGPRVADTQYF. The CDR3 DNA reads TGTGCCAGCAGTGGCCCCCGGGTGGCAGATACGCAGTATTTT.

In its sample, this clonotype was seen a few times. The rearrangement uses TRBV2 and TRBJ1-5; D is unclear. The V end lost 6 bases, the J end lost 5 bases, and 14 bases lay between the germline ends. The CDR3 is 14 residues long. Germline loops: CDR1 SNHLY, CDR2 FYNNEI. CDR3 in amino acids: CASSPVGKDQPQHF. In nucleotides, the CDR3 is TGTGCCAGCAGCCCGGTTGGCAAAGATCAGCCCCAGCATTTT.

The CDR3 is CASSPYGGDISGELFF. The CDR3 coding sequence is TGTGCCAGCAGCCCCTATGGGGGGGATATTAGCGGGGAGCTGTTTTTT. The chain recombines TRBV7-2 with TRBJ2-2; TRBD2 aligns across 7 bases. The germline V gene has CDR1 SGHTA and CDR2 FQGNSA. This CDR3 contains 16 residues. The J segment lost 7 bases and the V segment lost 5 bases, leaving 13 bases of the junction unmatched.

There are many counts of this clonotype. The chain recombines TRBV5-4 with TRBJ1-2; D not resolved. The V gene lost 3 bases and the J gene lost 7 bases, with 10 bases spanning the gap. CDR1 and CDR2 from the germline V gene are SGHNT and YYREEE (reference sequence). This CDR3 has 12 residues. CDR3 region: CASSSTLGGYTF. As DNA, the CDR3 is TGTGCCAGCAGCTCAACCTTGGGTGGCTACACCTTC.

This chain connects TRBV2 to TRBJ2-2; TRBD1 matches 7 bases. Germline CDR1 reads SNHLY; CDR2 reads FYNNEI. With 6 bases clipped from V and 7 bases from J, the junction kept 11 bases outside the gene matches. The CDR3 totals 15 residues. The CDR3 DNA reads TGTGCCAGCAGACCTGAGACAGGGATAAACGGGGAGCTGTTTTTT. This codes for CASRPETGINGELFF.